What follows are 18 T cell receptor beta chains derived from one specimen sequenced in a study of blood T cell repertoires in COVID-19. Profiled with immunoSEQ multiplex PCR; TCRdb holds only in-frame clones, not every one. The sample has about 140,000 clones, about 76% seen once. Material: peripheral blood. Source of these receptors: a human donor in a cohort sampled during active COVID-19.

The J gene is TRBJ2-3, the V gene TRBV4-1; D not certain. The CDR3 is 14 residues long. V dropped 1 base and J dropped 6 bases, with 11 bases sitting between them. Looked up from germline, CDR1 is MGHRA and CDR2 is YSYEKL. The CDR3 spells CASSQAAVGDTQYF. CDR3 bases: TGCGCCAGCAGCCAAGCGGCAGTCGGGGATACGCAGTATTTT.

The sample holds a few counts of this clone. This chain connects TRBV7-9 to TRBJ2-7, with 13 bases identical to TRBD2. CDR3 length: 15 amino acids. Germline lookup yields CDR1 SEHNR and CDR2 FQNEAQ (reference sequence). The junction had 4 bases not matched to a gene; V was cut back by 3 bases and J by 5 bases. The CDR3 DNA reads TGTGCCAGCAGCTTGGGACTAGCGGGACACGACGAGCAGTACTTC. It codes for CASSLGLAGHDEQYF. The full variable domain, completed using reference TRBV7-9 and TRBJ2-7, is DTGVSQNPRHKITKRGQNVTFRCDPISEHNRLYWYRQTLGQGPEFLTYFQNEAQLEKSRLLSDRFSAERPKGSFSTLEIQRTEQGDSAMYLCASSLGLAGHDEQYFGPGTRLTVT.

This clone was picked up a small number of times. This rearrangement joins TRBV3-1 (or the pseudogene TRBV3-2) to TRBJ2-4, with 7 bases fitting TRBD2. V was pared by 1 base and J by 4 bases, with 4 bases of the junction left unmatched. This CDR3 comprises 15 residues. Germline CDR1 and CDR2: LGHDT and YNNKEL (reference sequence). In DNA form, the CDR3 reads TGTGCCAGCAGCCAAGGGGCTAGCGGAAAAAACATTCAGTACTTC. Amino acids: CASSQGASGKNIQYF.

CDR3 DNA: TGTGCCACCAGAGGGACTAGCGACCCCTACGAGCAGTACTTC. Encoded protein: CATRGTSDPYEQYF. The chain links TRBV24-1 to TRBJ2-7; 10 positions agree with TRBD2. Germline V gene sequence: CDR1 KGHDR, CDR2 SFDVKD. Trimming cost V 7 bases and J 2 bases; bases outside gene matches: 4. The CDR3 sequence is 14 residues long.

This chain connects TRBV7-3 to TRBJ2-1, with 8 bases lining up with TRBD2. The V segment lost 5 bases and the J segment 8 bases; nucleotides outside the gene matches: 8. Germline V lookup: CDR1 SGHTA, CDR2 FQGTGA. There are 14 residues in the CDR3. This CDR3 is CASSLSGTRHEQFF. The CDR3 bases are TGTGCCAGCAGCCTCTCCGGGACTAGACATGAGCAGTTCTTC.

This chain links TRBV9 with TRBJ2-7; 7 bases are shared with TRBD1. Unmatched junction bases numbered 7, after V lost 0 bases and J lost 4 bases. CDR1 is SGDLS, CDR2 YYNGEE, per germline. The CDR3 has 15 amino acids. DNA for the CDR3: TGTGCCAGCAGCGTAGGGGACAGCTTGTCGTACGAGCAGTACTTC. Amino acid sequence: CASSVGDSLSYEQYF.

About this clone: The junction shows a germline mismatch at one end, possibly a read error. The V and J genes are TRBV6-6 and TRBJ2-7; 8 bases fit TRBD2. The CDR3 runs to 12 residues. Germline V gene lookup returns CDR1 MNHNY and CDR2 SVGAGI (reference sequence). The DNA for the CDR3 is TGTGCCAGCAGGCCCTCGACGGGAGGGCCTTGGTTC. It codes for CASRPSTGGPWF.

The genes are TRBV24-1 and TRBJ2-3; the match to TRBD2 covers 11 bases. After removal of 5 bases from V and 2 bases from J, the junction contained 2 bases not matched to a gene. Germline CDR1 reads KGHDR; CDR2 reads SFDVKD. The CDR3 runs to 15 residues. CDR3 residues: CATSVAGGTTDTQYF. The CDR3 DNA sequence: TGTGCCACCAGTGTAGCGGGAGGGACCACAGATACGCAGTATTTT.

The chain links TRBV7-6 to TRBJ2-5; D gene unclear. There are 15 residues in the CDR3. The V gene's germline CDR1 is SGHVS and CDR2 FNYEAQ. V lost 1 base and J 2 bases, leaving 11 bases between the germline ends. The CDR3 region is CASSLDFAGQETQYF. The DNA for the CDR3 is TGTGCCAGCAGCTTAGACTTTGCAGGACAAGAGACCCAGTACTTC.

This sequence joins TRBV3-1 (or the pseudogene TRBV3-2) and TRBJ2-3; perhaps TRBD1 as D (5 bases). Germline V gene lookup returns CDR1 LGHDT and CDR2 YNNKEL (reference sequence). The CDR3 is 14 amino acids. V lost 5 bases to trimming and J lost 2 bases, with 11 bases between them. The CDR3 region is CASSFATVTDTQYF. The CDR3 nucleotides are TGTGCCAGCAGCTTCGCGACAGTCACAGATACGCAGTATTTT.

At least ten counts were recorded for this clone. The gene calls are TRBV5-1 and TRBJ1-1, with 7 positions matching TRBD1. Per germline, CDR1 SGHRS and CDR2 YFSETQ. The V segment lost 0 bases and the J segment 6 bases; nucleotides outside the gene matches: 2. CDR3 size: 13 residues. CDR3 region: CASSLAGQPEAFF. The DNA for the CDR3 is TGCGCCAGCAGCTTGGCGGGACAGCCTGAAGCTTTCTTT. The whole variable domain, remainder taken from reference TRBV5-1 and TRBJ1-1, is KAGVTQTPRYLIKTRGQQVTLSCSPISGHRSVSWYQQTPGQGLQFLFEYFSETQRNKGNFPGRFSGRQFSNSRSEMNVSTLELGDSALYLCASSLAGQPEAFFGQGTRLTVV.

This clone was seen only a few times. V usage is TRBV6-4 and J usage is TRBJ2-2; D uncertain. The CDR3 is 13 amino acids. The ends were cut back, 5 bases at V and 4 bases at J, with 8 bases in the middle. Germline V gives CDR1 MRHNA, CDR2 SNTAGT. This CDR3 is CASSMESTGELFF. The CDR3 nucleotides are TGTGCCAGCAGTATGGAGAGCACCGGGGAGCTGTTTTTT.

This chain uses TRBV28 with TRBJ2-7; the D gene is possibly TRBD1 (5 bases). Between the trimmed V and J ends, which lost 6 bases and 3 bases, there was a span of 9 bases. Germline lookup yields CDR1 MDHEN and CDR2 SYDVKM. This CDR3 region has 12 residues. The CDR3 nucleotides are TGTGCCAGCAGATTACAGGTCTACGAGCAGTACTTC. The encoded protein is CASRLQVYEQYF.

V usage is TRBV20-1 and J usage is TRBJ2-1; 7 positions match TRBD2. The germline V gene has CDR1 DFQATT and CDR2 SNEGSKA (reference sequence). The CDR3 covers 19 residues. V lost 3 bases and J lost 5; bases outside the gene matches: 22. Here the CDR3 DNA reads TGCAGTGCTAGTTTCTTGGCTAGCGCGACCTTAGCGGGCCACAATGAGCAGTTCTTC. Translation gives CSASFLASATLAGHNEQFF.

V and J are TRBV28 and TRBJ2-7, with D perhaps TRBD1 (6 bases). This CDR3 has 13 residues. Trimming took 5 bases from V and 3 from J, leaving 11 bases between them. Germline V gives CDR1 MDHEN, CDR2 SYDVKM. The CDR3 is CASSPGQNYEQYF. CDR3 DNA sequence: TGTGCCAGCAGTCCCGGACAGAACTACGAGCAGTACTTC.

The V call is TRBV23-1, the J call TRBJ2-5; 10 bases agree with TRBD1. TRBV23-1 qualifies as an ORF whose function is uncertain. With 2 bases clipped from V and 5 bases from J, the junction kept 11 bases outside the gene matches. There are 17 residues in the CDR3. In DNA, the CDR3 is TGCGCCAGCAGTCAACGGGGGACAGGGGAGGGTTGGGAGACCCAGTACTTC. Amino acids: CASSQRGTGEGWETQYF.

The chain employs TRBV5-1 and TRBJ1-4, with TRBD1 matching 10 bases. Germline CDR1 and CDR2: SGHRS and YFSETQ. With 0 bases clipped from V and 7 bases from J, the junction kept 0 bases outside the gene matches. CDR3 length equals 14 residues. The CDR3 loop is CASSLGTGGEKLFF. The CDR3 region has the DNA TGCGCCAGCAGCTTGGGGACAGGGGGTGAAAAACTGTTTTTT.

The chain has TRBV20-1 and TRBJ2-7, with D possibly TRBD2 on 6 matching bases. The CDR3 loop spans 19 amino acids. V was shortened by 3 bases and J by 3 bases, with 30 bases between the two germline ends. Germline CDR1 is DFQATT and CDR2 is SNEGSKA (reference sequence). CDR3 protein: CSASLSSAMARLVNYEQYF. Written as DNA, the CDR3 is TGCAGTGCTAGTCTGTCTAGCGCTATGGCGCGGCTCGTAAACTACGAGCAGTACTTC.